Shown below are 21 T cell receptor beta chains from a single sample sequenced in a study of CD8+ T cells in alopecia areata. As for treatment: oral pan-JAK inhibitor, 5-10 mg twice daily. The sequencing template was cDNA reverse transcribed from extracted RNA. Sequenced by immunoSEQ multiplex PCR; TCRdb stores in-frame clones only, minus some. Among 200,000 to 250,000 clones, more than 30% were seen once, and the ten largest hold more than 0.4%. The source was CD4+ T cells sorted from blood, collected between weeks 30 and 35, from a patient treated with tofacitinib. These receptors were obtained from a human donor with alopecia areata.

This chain connects TRBV5-6 to TRBJ1-1; no reliable D call. V dropped 2 bases and J dropped 1 base, with 6 bases sitting between them. CDR1 SGHDT and CDR2 YYEEEE come from the germline V gene. The CDR3 length is 13 residues. CDR3 DNA sequence: TGTGCCAGCAGCTTTACGACGAACACTGAAGCTTTCTTT. Its translation: CASSFTTNTEAFF.

The gene calls are TRBV9 and TRBJ2-3, with no clear D. This CDR3 contains 14 residues. V gave up 1 base and J gave up 0 bases, with 6 bases separating them. CDR1 and CDR2 from the germline V gene are SGDLS and YYNGEE. The CDR3, as DNA: TGTGCCAGCAGCGTATCTCCTAGCACAGATACGCAGTATTTT. As protein: CASSVSPSTDTQYF.

The rearrangement joins TRBV30 to TRBJ2-5; the D gene is possibly TRBD2 (5 bases). Germline lookup yields CDR1 GTSNPN and CDR2 SVGIG (reference sequence). The CDR3 runs to 12 residues. Trimming removed 4 bases from V and 2 bases from J, with 8 bases in between. CDR3 sequence reads: CAWKRVQETQYF. The CDR3 coding sequence is TGTGCCTGGAAGAGGGTTCAAGAGACCCAGTACTTC.

The chain uses TRBV6-1 and TRBJ1-1, with D possibly TRBD1 on 5 matching bases. This CDR3 has 15 amino acids. V dropped 5 bases and J dropped 4 bases, with 17 bases sitting between them. Germline CDR1 reads MNHNS; CDR2 reads SASEGT. The CDR3 DNA reads as TGTGCCAGCAGTTTCATCGGGGCGCGAGGCACTGAAGCTTTCTTT. Amino acid sequence: CASSFIGARGTEAFF.

This clone was picked up many times. This sequence joins TRBV4-1 and TRBJ2-2; 9 bases align to TRBD2. This CDR3 region has 15 residues. Germline V gene sequence: CDR1 MGHRA, CDR2 YSYEKL. Trimming took 2 bases from V and 7 from J; bases not matched to a gene: 5. CDR3 sequence: CASSQFIAGDGELFF. CDR3 DNA sequence: TGCGCCAGCAGCCAATTCATAGCGGGAGACGGGGAGCTGTTTTTT.

This rearrangement joins TRBV27 to TRBJ2-5, with D perhaps TRBD1 or TRBD2 (5 bases each). Between the trimmed V and J ends, which lost 5 bases and 4 bases, there was a span of 11 bases. CDR1 is MNHEY, CDR2 SMNVEV, per germline (reference sequence). The CDR3 totals 13 residues. CDR3 region: CASSLRDRETQYF. The DNA of the CDR3 is TGTGCCAGCAGTCTCAGGGACCGAGAGACCCAGTACTTC.

The rearrangement links TRBV19 to TRBJ2-5; TRBD2 aligns across 8 bases. The J segment lost 2 bases and the V segment lost 1 base, leaving 6 bases of the junction unmatched. The CDR3 sequence is 16 residues long. Germline CDR1 LNHDA, CDR2 SQIVND (reference sequence). In DNA form, the CDR3 reads TGTGCCAGTAGTATAGGCGGGATAGCGGGACAAGAGACCCAGTACTTC. Residues: CASSIGGIAGQETQYF. Drawing the rest from reference TRBV19 and TRBJ2-5, the complete variable domain is DGGITQSPKYLFRKEGQNVTLSCEQNLNHDAMYWYRQDPGQGLRLIYYSQIVNDFQKGDIAEGYSVSREKKESFPLTVTSAQKNPTAFYLCASSIGGIAGQETQYFGPGTRLLVL.

The J gene is TRBJ1-1, the V gene TRBV7-9; D call uncertain. The CDR3 is made up of 14 amino acids. V lost 1 base and J lost 7, with 13 bases in between. Germline CDR1 and CDR2: SEHNR and FQNEAQ (reference sequence). DNA for the CDR3: TGTGCCAGCAGCTTAGTGGGTCGGGCAGGTGAAGCTTTCTTT. Its translation: CASSLVGRAGEAFF.

This chain uses TRBV11-2 with TRBJ2-7; TRBD1 agrees at 8 bases. The V segment lost 5 bases and the J segment 3 bases; nucleotides outside the gene matches: 3. This CDR3 region has 13 residues. CDR1 is SGHAT and CDR2 is FQNNGV in the germline V gene. CDR3: CASSRDRGYEQYF. The CDR3 nucleotides read TGTGCCAGCAGCCGTGACAGGGGCTACGAGCAGTACTTC.

This sequence joins TRBV18 and TRBJ1-1; no clear D. The germline gives CDR1 KGHSH, CDR2 LQKENI. V was shortened by 6 bases and J by 5 bases, with 13 bases between the two germline ends. The CDR3 totals 13 residues. As DNA, the CDR3 is TGTGCCAGCTCGGAAGATAGGACGACTGAAGCTTTCTTT. Residues: CASSEDRTTEAFF. Using reference TRBV18 and TRBJ1-1 for the parts outside the CDR3, the full variable domain is NAGVMQNPRHLVRRRGQEARLRCSPMKGHSHVYWYRQLPEEGLKFMVYLQKENIIDESGMPKERFSAEFPKEGPSILRIQQVVRGDSAAYFCASSEDRTTEAFFGQGTRLTVV.

The chain links TRBV29-1 to TRBJ1-2; D uncertain. The V end lost 7 bases, the J end lost 6 bases, and 12 bases lay between the germline ends. The CDR3 totals 11 residues. CDR1 and CDR2 (germline): SQVTM, ANQGSEA. As DNA, the CDR3 is TGCAGCGATTGGAGTGGGGATGGCTACACCTTC. This gives the protein CSDWSGDGYTF.

This sequence joins TRBV6-5 and TRBJ1-4; 7 bases map to TRBD1. The length of the CDR3 is 13 residues. V lost 7 bases, J lost 6 bases, and 5 bases stayed unmatched. CDR1 and CDR2 (germline): MNHEY, SVGAGI. CDR3 in DNA: TGTGCCAGCAAAGGGACAGCAGATGAAAAACTGTTTTTT. Protein: CASKGTADEKLFF.

This rearrangement joins TRBV7-9 to TRBJ2-7; maybe TRBD2 (6 bases). CDR1 is SEHNR, CDR2 FQNEAQ, per germline (reference sequence). With 5 bases removed from V and 2 bases from J, the gap between germline ends came to 19 bases. The CDR3 loop spans 16 amino acids. The CDR3 loop is CASSDDPRGATYEQYF. For the CDR3, the DNA is TGTGCCAGCAGCGACGATCCGCGCGGGGCAACCTACGAGCAGTACTTC.

This clone has just a few counts. J is TRBJ1-5 and V is TRBV7-2; D gene ambiguous. Germline V CDR1 and CDR2: SGHTA, FQGNSA. Trimming pared 0 bases from V and 4 bases from J, leaving 4 bases between. The CDR3 covers 13 residues. The CDR3 loop reads CASSLAENQPQHF. The CDR3 DNA is TGTGCCAGCAGCTTAGCCGAGAATCAGCCCCAGCATTTT.

This clone was counted many times. The V gene is TRBV7-3, the J gene TRBJ1-5; D not certain. Germline assignment: CDR1 SGHTA and CDR2 FQGTGA. Deletions cut 0 bases from V and 5 bases from J, with 14 bases between. This CDR3 is 16 amino acids long. The chain's CDR3 is CASSLTWSWRDQPQHF. The CDR3, as DNA: TGTGCCAGCAGCTTAACGTGGTCCTGGAGGGATCAGCCCCAGCATTTT.

The chain links TRBV9 to TRBJ1-5; TRBD1 agrees at 7 bases. CDR3 size: 14 residues. Trimming removed 3 bases from V and 6 bases from J; junction bases left unmatched: 6. In germline, CDR1 is SGDLS, CDR2 YYNGEE. The CDR3 nucleotides read TGTGCCAGCAGCGCTGAGACAGGGCCTCAGCCCCAGCATTTT. Encoded protein: CASSAETGPQPQHF.

The chain employs TRBV5-4 and TRBJ1-3, with D uncertain. The CDR3 sequence is 12 residues long. Trimming stripped 1 base from V and 2 bases from J, with 1 base between. CDR1 is SGHNT, CDR2 YYREEE, per germline (reference sequence). The CDR3 coding sequence is TGTGCCAGCAGCTTGACTGGAAACACCATATATTTT. Its translation: CASSLTGNTIYF.

The CDR3 DNA is TGTGCCAGTAGTCGTAGGGACAGGGAATTTTATGGCTACACCTTC. The encoded protein is CASSRRDREFYGYTF. The chain joins TRBV19 to TRBJ1-2; TRBD1 aligns across 9 bases. J lost 5 bases, V lost 5 bases, and 9 bases had no gene match. The CDR3 extends over 15 amino acids. Germline V gene sequence: CDR1 LNHDA, CDR2 SQIVND (reference sequence). The full variable domain, completed using reference TRBV19 and TRBJ1-2, is DGGITQSPKYLFRKEGQNVTLSCEQNLNHDAMYWYRQDPGQGLRLIYYSQIVNDFQKGDIAEGYSVSREKKESFPLTVTSAQKNPTAFYLCASSRRDREFYGYTFGSGTRLTVV.

Only a few counts were recorded for this clone. The chain joins TRBV27 to TRBJ1-3; TRBD1 might be the D (5 bases). The CDR3 length is 18 residues. The V gene lost 0 bases and the J gene lost 0 bases, with 15 bases spanning the gap. Germline V gene data show CDR1 as MNHEY and CDR2 as SMNVEV (reference sequence). In DNA, the CDR3 is TGTGCCAGCAGTTTATCGCGCCAGGGATCCAGCTCTGGAAACACCATATATTTT. This gives the protein CASSLSRQGSSSGNTIYF.

This clone was detected a few times. This rearrangement joins TRBV5-6 to TRBJ2-3; D is possibly TRBD1 or TRBD2 (5 bases each). The V end lost 4 bases, the J end lost 14 bases, and 17 bases lay between the germline ends. This CDR3 has 12 amino acids. The germline gives CDR1 SGHDT, CDR2 YYEEEE. CDR3 amino acids: CASSRSGHSGYF. CDR3 DNA sequence: TGTGCCAGCAGCCGCAGCGGACACTCCGGGTATTTT.

The DNA of the CDR3 is TGTGCCAGCAGTGGGTTGCTAGCGGGAGCCTACGAGCAGTACTTC. This sequence encodes CASSGLLAGAYEQYF. The V and J genes are TRBV11-2 and TRBJ2-7; TRBD2 matches at 10 bases. Germline V gene sequence: CDR1 SGHAT, CDR2 FQNNGV. V dropped 6 bases and J dropped 2; count of bases not matched to a gene: 7. The CDR3 has 15 amino acids.